This entry features one T cell receptor (beta chain) sequence. Antigen specificity is unknown. The V segment lost 2 bases and the J segment 2 bases; nucleotides outside the gene matches: 3. Per germline, CDR1 SGHRS and CDR2 YFSETQ. The CDR3 has 15 amino acids. These data belong to a study of PD-1 blockade in mismatch repair-deficient tumors. Regarding the study as a whole: Rapid post-treatment expansion, then contraction, generally preceding radiologic response, marked tumor-resident clones.

Every patient had mismatch repair deficiency by PCR or immunohistochemistry. Only in-frame clones appear in the TCRdb table, and some are missing; sequencing was by immunoSEQ multiplex PCR. This table has some 120,000 clones, 88% appearing once. The chain carries TRBV5-1 and TRBJ2-1, with 8 bases fitting TRBD2. Sequenced material: peripheral blood, taken 72 weeks after starting pembrolizumab. The TCR comes from an adult with mismatch repair-deficient cancer. The CDR3 nucleotides are TGCGCCAGCAGCTTTCAAGCGGGAGCCTACAATGAGCAGTTCTTC. Amino acid sequence: CASSFQAGAYNEQFF.